The clone carrying this TCR beta chain occurred many times. The antigen is not known. V was pared by 8 bases and J by 5 bases, with 23 bases between. The CDR3 has 16 amino acids. The sample comes from a study of blood T cells in healthy people across ages. Sample-barcoded 5' priming and a J-beta primer mix drove a second PCR of about 6 to 12 cycles. TCRdb independently ran MiXCR on the 5' RACE reads; one entry per CDR3 protein. The sample has 1,800,000 or so distinct CDR3 sequences; around 40% are singletons. Overall study results and limits: In older individuals, TCR beta diversity per million T cells was lower, falling roughly linearly with age. Since the PBMCs were unsorted, naive and antigen-experienced cells could not be conclusively compared.

The TCR sequence derives from a human donor in good health. The sequenced material came from blood. The J gene is TRBJ2-3, the V gene TRBV12-3 or TRBV12-4, with D perhaps given as TRBD1 or TRBD2 (5 bases each). The chain's CDR3 is CASRRWDGPRVDTQYF. The CDR3 region has the DNA TGTGCCAGCCGGCGGTGGGACGGGCCACGTGTAGATACGCAGTATTTT.